This T cell receptor (beta chain) came from a study of response to subunit inactivated influenza vaccine (dated by TCRdb to about 2018). For the wider study: The study used deep quantitative T cell receptor repertoire profiling to track responses to a trivalent subunit inactivated influenza vaccine.

V is pruned by 3 bases and J by 5 bases, leaving 4 bases of the junction without a gene match. The CDR3 runs 15 residues from the cysteine to the phenylalanine. This entry keeps only the CDR3 DNA: 45 bases, framed from base 1. Based on the germline V gene, the CDR1 and CDR2 sequences are KGHDR and SFDVKD. This clonotype was detected a few times. What antigen it recognizes has not been identified. Base qualities are not provided; no much larger clone lies one nucleotide away. The method was RT-PCR. The data were produced on an Illumina HiSeq 2500. In-frame beta chains were kept once TCRdb had trimmed the public reads at Q25 with fastp and called clones with MiXCR. Records with the same CDR3 protein are collapsed into one entry carrying the most frequent genes and DNA. Within this sample are approximately 490,000 distinct CDR3 sequences, with approximately 7.2% of them counted one time only. Clones ranked in the top ten supply about an eighth of the sample.

Broad study findings and their caveats: The authors suggested that each seasonal influenza vaccination may recruit only a limited number of new T cells.

This receptor chain uses TRBV24-1 and TRBJ1-4, with TRBD1 matching 8 junction bases. The clonotype was recovered from a man aged 45-69 years who received an inactivated influenza vaccine. Donor details come from another sample of the same person, matched by shared clones. Sequences were derived from PBMCs from blood, sampled about 23 months after vaccination. The CDR3 reads CATSDPRTGNEKLFF. The nucleotide sequence reads as follows: TGTGCCACCAGTGATCCCCGGACAGGGAATGAAAAACTGTTTTTT.